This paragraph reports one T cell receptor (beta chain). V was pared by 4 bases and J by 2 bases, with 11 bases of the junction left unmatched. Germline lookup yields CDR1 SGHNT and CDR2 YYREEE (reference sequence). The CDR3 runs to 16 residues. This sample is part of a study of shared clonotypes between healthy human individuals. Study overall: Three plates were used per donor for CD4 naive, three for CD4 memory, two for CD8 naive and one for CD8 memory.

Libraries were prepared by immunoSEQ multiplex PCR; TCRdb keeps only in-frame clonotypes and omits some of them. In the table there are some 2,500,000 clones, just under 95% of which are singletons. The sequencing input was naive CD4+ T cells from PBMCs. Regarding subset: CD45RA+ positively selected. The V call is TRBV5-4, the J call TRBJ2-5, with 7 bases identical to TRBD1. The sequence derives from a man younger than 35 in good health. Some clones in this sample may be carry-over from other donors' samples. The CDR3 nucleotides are TGTGCCAGCAGCAGGTCCCCGGGACAGTTTCAAGAGACCCAGTACTTC. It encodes CASSRSPGQFQETQYF.